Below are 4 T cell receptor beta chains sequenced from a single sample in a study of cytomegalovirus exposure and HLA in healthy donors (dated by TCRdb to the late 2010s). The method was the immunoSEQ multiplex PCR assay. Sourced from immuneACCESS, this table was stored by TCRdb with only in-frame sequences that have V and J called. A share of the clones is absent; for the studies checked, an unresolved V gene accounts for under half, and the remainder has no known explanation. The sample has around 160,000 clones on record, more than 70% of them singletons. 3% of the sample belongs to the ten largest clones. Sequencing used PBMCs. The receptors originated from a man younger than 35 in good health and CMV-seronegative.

Written as DNA, the CDR3 is TGTGCCAGCAGCTTGGGACTAGCGGGAACCTACGAGCAGTACTTC. As protein: CASSLGLAGTYEQYF. The rearrangement uses TRBV5-8 and TRBJ2-7; TRBD2 matches at 11 bases. With V trimmed by 0 bases and J by 2 bases, 1 base remained unmatched. CDR1 and CDR2 (germline): SGHTS, YDEGEE. CDR3 size: 15 residues.

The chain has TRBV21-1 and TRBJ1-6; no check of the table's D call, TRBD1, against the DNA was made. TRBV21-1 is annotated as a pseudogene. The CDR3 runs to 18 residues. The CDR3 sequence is CASSSSSGQKEHNSPLHF. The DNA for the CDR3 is TGTGCCAGCAGCTCAAGCTCGGGACAGAAAGAACATAATTCACCCCTCCACTTT.

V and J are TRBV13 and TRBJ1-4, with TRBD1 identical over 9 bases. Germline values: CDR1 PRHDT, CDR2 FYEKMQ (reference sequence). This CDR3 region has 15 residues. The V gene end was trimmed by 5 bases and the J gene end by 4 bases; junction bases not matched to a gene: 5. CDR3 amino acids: CASSTGGSSNEKLFF. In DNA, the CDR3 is TGTGCCAGCAGCACAGGGGGCTCGAGTAATGAAAAACTGTTTTTT.

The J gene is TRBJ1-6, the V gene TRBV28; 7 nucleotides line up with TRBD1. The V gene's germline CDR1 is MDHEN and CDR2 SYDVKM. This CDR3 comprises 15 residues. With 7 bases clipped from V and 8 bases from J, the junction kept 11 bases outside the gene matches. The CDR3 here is CASTERQGFHSPLHF. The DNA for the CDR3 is TGTGCCAGCACCGAGAGACAGGGATTTCATTCACCCCTCCACTTT.